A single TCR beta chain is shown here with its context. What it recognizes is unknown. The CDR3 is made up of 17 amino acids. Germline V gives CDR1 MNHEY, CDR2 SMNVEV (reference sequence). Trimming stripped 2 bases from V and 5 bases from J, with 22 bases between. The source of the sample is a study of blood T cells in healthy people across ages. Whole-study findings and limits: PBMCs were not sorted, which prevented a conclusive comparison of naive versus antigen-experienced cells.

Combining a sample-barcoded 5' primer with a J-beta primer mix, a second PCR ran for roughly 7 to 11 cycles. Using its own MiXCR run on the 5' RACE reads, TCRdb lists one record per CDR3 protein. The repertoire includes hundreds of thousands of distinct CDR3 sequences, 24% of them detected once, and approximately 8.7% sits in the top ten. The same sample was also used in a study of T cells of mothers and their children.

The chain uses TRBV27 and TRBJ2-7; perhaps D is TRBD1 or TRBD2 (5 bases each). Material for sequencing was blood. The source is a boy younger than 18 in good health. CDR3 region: CASSLLGEPSRYNEQYF. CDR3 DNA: TGTGCCAGCAGTTTACTAGGGGAGCCTAGCAGGTATAACGAGCAGTACTTC.